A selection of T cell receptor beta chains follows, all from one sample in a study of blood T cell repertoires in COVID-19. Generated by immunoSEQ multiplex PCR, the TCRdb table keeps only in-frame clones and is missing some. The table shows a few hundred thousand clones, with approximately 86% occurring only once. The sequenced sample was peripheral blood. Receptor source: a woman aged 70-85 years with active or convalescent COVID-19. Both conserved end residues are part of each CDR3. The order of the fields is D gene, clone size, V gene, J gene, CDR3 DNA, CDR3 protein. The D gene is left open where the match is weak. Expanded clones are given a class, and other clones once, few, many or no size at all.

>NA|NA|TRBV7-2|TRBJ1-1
TGTGCCAGCAGCCCTGGGGGGACGACGAACACTGAAGCTTTCTTT
CASSPGGTTNTEAFF
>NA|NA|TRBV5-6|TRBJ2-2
TGTGCCAGCAGCTTAAACTTAGTGGGGGAGCTGTTTTTT
CASSLNLVGELFF
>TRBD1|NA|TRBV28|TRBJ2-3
TGTGCCAGCAACTCAGGGGGCGAAGGCACAGATACGCAGTATTTT
CASNSGGEGTDTQYF
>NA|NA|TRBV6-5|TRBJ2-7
TGTGCCAGCTCCCGAGGCGGAAGCTCCTACGAGCAGTACTTC
CASSRGGSSYEQYF
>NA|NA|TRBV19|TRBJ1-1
TGTGCCAGTAGCTCTTTCCCTTCCACGGGGAACACTGAAGCTTTCTTT
CASSSFPSTGNTEAFF
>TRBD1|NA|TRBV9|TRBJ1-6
TGTGCCAGCAGCGCCGGAGGTAGTGGGACAGGGTATTCACCCCTCCACTTT
CASSAGGSGTGYSPLHF
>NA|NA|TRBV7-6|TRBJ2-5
TGTGCCAGCAGCTTAGCCTTAGCTACCCAAGAGACCCAGTACTTC
CASSLALATQETQYF
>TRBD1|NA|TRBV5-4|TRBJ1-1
TGTGCCAGCAGCTTGGTTGGACAGGGGAACACTGAAGCTTTCTTT
CASSLVGQGNTEAFF
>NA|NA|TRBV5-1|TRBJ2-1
TGCGCCAGCAGCTTCGGAGGGGACAATGAGCAGTTCTTC
CASSFGGDNEQFF
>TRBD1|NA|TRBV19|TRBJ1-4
TGTGCCAGTAGTATAACAGGGGGGCTTGAAAAACTGTTTTTT
CASSITGGLEKLFF
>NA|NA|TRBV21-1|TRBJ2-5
TGTGCCAGCAGCAAAGGACGGGGTTACTCAGAGACCCAGTACTTC
CASSKGRGYSETQYF
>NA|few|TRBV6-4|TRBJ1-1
TGTGCCAGTCAGGGAAGGAAAATGAACACTGAAGCTTTCTTT
CASQGRKMNTEAFF
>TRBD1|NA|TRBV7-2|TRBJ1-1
TGTGCCAGCAAGAGACGGGGCGGGACAGGGGGAGGAGATACTGAAGCTTTCTTT
CASKRRGGTGGGDTEAFF
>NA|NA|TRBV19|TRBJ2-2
TGTGCCAGTAGTATAGGGGGCAGGGCTGGAACCGGGGAGCTGTTTTTT
CASSIGGRAGTGELFF
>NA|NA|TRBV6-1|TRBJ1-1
TGTGCCAGCAGTGACGAGTTTGGTCAGGGGAACACTGAAGCTTTCTTT
CASSDEFGQGNTEAFF
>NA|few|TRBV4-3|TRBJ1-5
TGCGCCAGCAGCCAAGAAAGGAGTGCGTCCCAGCATTTT
CASSQERSASQHF
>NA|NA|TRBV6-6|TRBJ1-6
TGTGCCAGCTTTTTCAACACAGGGACTTCACCCCTCCACTTT
CASFFNTGTSPLHF
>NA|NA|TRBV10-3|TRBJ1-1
TGTGCCATCAGCCAGGCGGGGATGAACACTGAAGCTTTCTTT
CAISQAGMNTEAFF
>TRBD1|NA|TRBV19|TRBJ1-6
TGTGCCAGTAGTGGCCGGGACAGTTTTTCACCCCTCCACTTT
CASSGRDSFSPLHF
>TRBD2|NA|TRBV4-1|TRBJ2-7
TGCGCCAGCAGCCAAGAGGCAAGGCAGGCGGTGGTAGCGGGGCCATATTCCTACGAGCAGTACTTC
CASSQEARQAVVAGPYSYEQYF
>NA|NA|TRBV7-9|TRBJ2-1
TGTGCCAGCAGGGGCCCTTCTTGGGTGTCAAGCTCCTACAATGAGCAGTTCTTC
CASRGPSWVSSSYNEQFF
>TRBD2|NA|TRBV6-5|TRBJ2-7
TGTGCCAGCAGCCGGGGGGGTAGCCACGAGCAGTACTTC
CASSRGGSHEQYF
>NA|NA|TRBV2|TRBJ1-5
TGTGCCAGCAAACTGGCAGGGGATGGCAATCAGCCCCAGCATTTT
CASKLAGDGNQPQHF
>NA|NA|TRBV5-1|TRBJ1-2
TGCGCCAGCAGCTTGGGCACCCAGGGGTATGGCTACACCTTC
CASSLGTQGYGYTF
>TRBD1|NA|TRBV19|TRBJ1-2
TGTGCCAGTAGTTCCCCCGGGACAGCCTATGGCTACACCTTC
CASSSPGTAYGYTF
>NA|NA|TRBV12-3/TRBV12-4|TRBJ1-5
TGTGCCAGCACCGACAGGTCCGATCAGCCCCAGCATTTT
CASTDRSDQPQHF
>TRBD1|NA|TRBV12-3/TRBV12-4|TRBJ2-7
TGTGCCAGCAGTCCCCGGACAGGGAACGAGCAGTACTTC
CASSPRTGNEQYF
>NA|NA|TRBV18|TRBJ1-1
TGTGCCAGCTCACCGACTATCATGAACACTGAAGCTTTCTTT
CASSPTIMNTEAFF
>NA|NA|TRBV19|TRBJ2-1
TGTGCCAGTAGTTTCCCGCCGGGAAATGAGCAGTTCTTC
CASSFPPGNEQFF
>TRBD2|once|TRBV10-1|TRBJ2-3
TGCGCCAGCAGTAATAGCGGGGGGGCTGATACGCAGTATTTT
CASSNSGGADTQYF
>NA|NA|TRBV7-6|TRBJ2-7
TGTGCCAGCAGCTTATCCGGGCAGGGGGGATCCTACGAGCAGTACTTC
CASSLSGQGGSYEQYF
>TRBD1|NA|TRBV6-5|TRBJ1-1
TGTGCCAGCAGTTCCCACGGACAGGGGAACACTGAAGCTTTCTTT
CASSSHGQGNTEAFF
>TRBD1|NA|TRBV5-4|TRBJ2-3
TGTGCCAGCAGCGACCAGCCGGACAGGGTTGGCACAGATACGCAGTATTTT
CASSDQPDRVGTDTQYF
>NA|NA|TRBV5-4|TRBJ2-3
TGTGCCAGCAGCTTGCTTGGCACAGATACGCAGTATTTT
CASSLLGTDTQYF
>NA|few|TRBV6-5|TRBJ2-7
TGTGCCAGCAGAGTAACAGGGAACTACGAGCAGTACTTC
CASRVTGNYEQYF
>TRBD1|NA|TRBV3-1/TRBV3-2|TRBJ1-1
TGTGCCAGCAGCCAAGGGGGATACCAGGGGGCTGGGGCTGAAGCTTTCTTT
CASSQGGYQGAGAEAFF
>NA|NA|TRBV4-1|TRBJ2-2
TGCGCCAGCAGCCACCAGGGGCTAGAGTTCACCGGGGAGCTGTTTTTT
CASSHQGLEFTGELFF
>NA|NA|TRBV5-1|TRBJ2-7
TGCGCCAGCAGCCCGGGACTCCCCTACGAGCAGTACTTC
CASSPGLPYEQYF
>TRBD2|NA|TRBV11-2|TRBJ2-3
TGTGCCAGCAGCCCCCTTGAGGGCGGGGGGAATACGCAGTATTTT
CASSPLEGGGNTQYF
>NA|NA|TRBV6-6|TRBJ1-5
TGTGCATTCACAGGAAGGAAGCCCCAGCATTTT
CAFTGRKPQHF
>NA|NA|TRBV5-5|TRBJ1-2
TGTGCCAGCAGCTCTACAGGGAGCCATGGCTACACCTTC
CASSSTGSHGYTF
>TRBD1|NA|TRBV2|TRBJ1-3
TGTGCCAGCAGTGTAGACAGGGGGAACACCATATATTTT
CASSVDRGNTIYF
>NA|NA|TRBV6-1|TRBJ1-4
TGTGCCAGCAGTGAACTCAGAGAAAAACTGTTTTTT
CASSELREKLFF
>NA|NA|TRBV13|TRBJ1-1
TGTGCCAGCAGCCCCGACACCCTGAACACTGAAGCTTTCTTT
CASSPDTLNTEAFF
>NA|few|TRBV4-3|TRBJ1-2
TGCGCCAGCAGCCAAGATCCTCAGAACTATGGCTACACCTTC
CASSQDPQNYGYTF
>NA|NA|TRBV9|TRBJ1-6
TGTGCCAGCAGCGTACGAGGGATGGATTCACCCCTCCACTTT
CASSVRGMDSPLHF
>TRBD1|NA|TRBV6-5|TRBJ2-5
TGTGCCAGCAGTCCTGGACAGGGTCAAGGGGCCCAGTACTTC
CASSPGQGQGAQYF
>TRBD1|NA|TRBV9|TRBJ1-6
TGTGCCAGCAGCGTAGGAGGGGACAGGGTCAATTCACCCCTCCACTTT
CASSVGGDRVNSPLHF
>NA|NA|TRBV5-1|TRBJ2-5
TGCGCCAGCAGCTTGGTGATGGGGGCAGAGACCCAGTACTTC
CASSLVMGAETQYF
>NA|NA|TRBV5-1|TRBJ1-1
TGCGCCAGCAGCTTTAACCCGGGGGACACTGAAGCTTTCTTT
CASSFNPGDTEAFF